This T cell receptor (beta chain) comes out of a study of cytomegalovirus exposure and HLA in healthy donors. Germline V gene data show CDR1 as MRHNA and CDR2 as SNTAGT. The CDR3 totals 13 residues. V was pared by 8 bases and J by 6 bases, with 16 bases between. It was healthy bone marrow donors who served as donors. This PCR relied on a set of 60 Vbeta primers and 13 Jbeta primers. Using immunoSEQ multiplex PCR, the repertoire was profiled, and TCRdb retains in-frame clones only, with some absent. The top ten hold 5% to 6.5% of the sample, which has around 130,000 clones, over 8.5% seen once. The clonotype was recovered from a woman aged 35 to 49 in good health and CMV-seropositive. The genes are TRBV6-4 and TRBJ1-1; D ambiguous. Material for sequencing was PBMCs. The CDR3 is CASGPSGSAEAFF. For the CDR3, the DNA is TGTGCCAGCGGTCCCTCGGGGTCGGCTGAAGCTTTCTTT.